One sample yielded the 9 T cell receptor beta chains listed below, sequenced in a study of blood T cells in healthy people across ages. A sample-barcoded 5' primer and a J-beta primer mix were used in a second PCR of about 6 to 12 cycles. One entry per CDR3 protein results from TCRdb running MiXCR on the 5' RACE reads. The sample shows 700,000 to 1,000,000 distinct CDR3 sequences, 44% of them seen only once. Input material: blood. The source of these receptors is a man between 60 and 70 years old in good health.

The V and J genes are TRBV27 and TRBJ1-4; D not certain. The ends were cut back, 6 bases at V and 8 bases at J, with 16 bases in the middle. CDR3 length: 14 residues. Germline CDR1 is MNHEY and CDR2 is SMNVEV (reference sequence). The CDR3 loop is CASRSGSGKEKLFF. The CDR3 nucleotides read TGTGCCAGCAGAAGCGGTTCGGGAAAAGAAAAACTGTTTTTT. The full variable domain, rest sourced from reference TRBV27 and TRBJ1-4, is EAQVTQNPRYLITVTGKKLTVTCSQNMNHEYMSWYRQDPGLGLRQIYYSMNVEVTDKGDVPEGYKVSRKEKRNFPLILESPSPNQTSLYFCASRSGSGKEKLFFGSGTQLSVL.

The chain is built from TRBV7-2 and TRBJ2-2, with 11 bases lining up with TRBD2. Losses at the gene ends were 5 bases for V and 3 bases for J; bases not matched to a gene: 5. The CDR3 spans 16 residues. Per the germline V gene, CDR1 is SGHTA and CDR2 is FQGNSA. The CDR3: CASSRSSGGDTGELFF. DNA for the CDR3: TGTGCCAGCAGCCGGAGTAGCGGGGGGGACACCGGGGAGCTGTTTTTT. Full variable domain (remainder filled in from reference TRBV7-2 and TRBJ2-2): GAGVSQSPSNKVTEKGKDVELRCDPISGHTALYWYRQSLGQGLEFLIYFQGNSAPDKSGLPSDRFSAERTGGSVSTLTIQRTQQEDSAVYLCASSRSSGGDTGELFFGEGSRLTVL.

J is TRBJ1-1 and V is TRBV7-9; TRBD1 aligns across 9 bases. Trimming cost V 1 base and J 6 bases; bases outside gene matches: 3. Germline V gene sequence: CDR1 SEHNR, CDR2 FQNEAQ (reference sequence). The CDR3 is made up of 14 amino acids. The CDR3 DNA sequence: TGTGCCAGCAGCTTAGTGGGACAGGGTCCTGAAGCTTTCTTT. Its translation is CASSLVGQGPEAFF. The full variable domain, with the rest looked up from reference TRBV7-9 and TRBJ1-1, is DTGVSQNPRHKITKRGQNVTFRCDPISEHNRLYWYRQTLGQGPEFLTYFQNEAQLEKSRLLSDRFSAERPKGSFSTLEIQRTEQGDSAMYLCASSLVGQGPEAFFGQGTRLTVV.

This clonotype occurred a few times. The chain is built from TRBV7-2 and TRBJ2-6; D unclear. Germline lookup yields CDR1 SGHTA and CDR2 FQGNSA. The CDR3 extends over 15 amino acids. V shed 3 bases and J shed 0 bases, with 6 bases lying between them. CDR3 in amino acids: CASSFGVSGANVLTF. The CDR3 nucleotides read TGTGCCAGCAGCTTTGGGGTCTCTGGGGCCAACGTCCTGACTTTC. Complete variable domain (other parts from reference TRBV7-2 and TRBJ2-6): GAGVSQSPSNKVTEKGKDVELRCDPISGHTALYWYRQSLGQGLEFLIYFQGNSAPDKSGLPSDRFSAERTGGSVSTLTIQRTQQEDSAVYLCASSFGVSGANVLTFGAGSRLTVL.

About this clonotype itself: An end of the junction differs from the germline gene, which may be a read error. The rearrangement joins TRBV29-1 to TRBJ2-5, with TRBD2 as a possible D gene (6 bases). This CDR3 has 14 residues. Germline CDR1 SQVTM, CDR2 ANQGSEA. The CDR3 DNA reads TGCAGCGTTGATGTGCCAGGGAGGCGAGAGACCCGGTACTTC. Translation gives CSVDVPGRRETRYF.

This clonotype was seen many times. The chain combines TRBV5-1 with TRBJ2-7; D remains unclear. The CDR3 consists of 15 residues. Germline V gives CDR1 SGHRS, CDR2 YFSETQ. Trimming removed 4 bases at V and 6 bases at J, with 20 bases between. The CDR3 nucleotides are TGCGCCAGCAGCGGCGACGGTCCACCCCGCGGCGAGCAGTACTTC. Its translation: CASSGDGPPRGEQYF.

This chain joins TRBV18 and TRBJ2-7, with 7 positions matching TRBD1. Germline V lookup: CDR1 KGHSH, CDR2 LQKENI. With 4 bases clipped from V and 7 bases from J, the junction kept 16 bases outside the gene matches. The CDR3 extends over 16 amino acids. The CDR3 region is CASSLLRDSQHNEQYF. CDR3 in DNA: TGTGCCAGCTCACTATTACGGGACAGCCAACACAATGAGCAGTACTTC.

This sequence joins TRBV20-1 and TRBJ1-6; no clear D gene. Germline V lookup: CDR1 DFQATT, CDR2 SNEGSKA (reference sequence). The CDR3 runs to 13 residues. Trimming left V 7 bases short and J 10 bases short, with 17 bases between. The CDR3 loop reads CSVNSDGESPLHF. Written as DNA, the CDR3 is TGCAGTGTTAATAGTGATGGGGAGTCACCCCTCCACTTT.

This CDR3 reads CASIQGSDTQYF. The CDR3, as DNA: TGTGCCAGCATCCAGGGATCAGATACGCAGTATTTT. This rearrangement joins TRBV12-3 or TRBV12-4 to TRBJ2-3; a weak D match, TRBD1 (5 bases). Trimming took off 7 bases at V and 4 bases at J, with 9 bases between the two ends. The CDR3 consists of 12 residues.